This paragraph reports one T cell receptor beta chain. These data are taken from a study of shared clonotypes between healthy human individuals. The data were produced by immunoSEQ multiplex PCR, yet TCRdb's version contains in-frame clones alone and is incomplete. The sample records about 1.1 million clones, around three quarters being singletons. Trimming pared 7 bases from V and 7 bases from J, leaving 14 bases between. The CDR3 spans 13 residues. The V gene's germline CDR1 is LNHDA and CDR2 SQIVND (reference sequence). The sequenced material came from memory CD4+ T cells from PBMCs. Noted subset: CD45RA-negative fraction. This TCR was recovered from a young man in good health. Some clones in this sample may be carry-over from other donors' samples. The chain has TRBV19 and TRBJ1-5; perhaps TRBD1 as D (5 bases). CDR3 sequence reads: CASTIPGRQPQHF. CDR3 sequence (DNA): TGTGCCAGTACCATCCCAGGGCGGCAGCCCCAGCATTTT.